One sample yielded the 2 T cell receptor beta chains listed below, sequenced in a study of T-cell memory formation after mild COVID-19. TCRdb re-called the 5' RACE reads with MiXCR, one entry per CDR3 protein. The sample includes a few hundred thousand distinct CDR3 sequences, approximately 22% of them seen just once. Sequences were obtained from PBMCs or a T cell subset sorted from them (not recorded which). Receptor source: a man aged 18 to 35 who had mild COVID-19 (a few samples of this study predate the infection). Cell type and time point are not known.

The gene calls are TRBV5-1 and TRBJ2-3; 7 bases align to TRBD1. The germline CDR1 and CDR2 sequences are SGHRS and YFSETQ. Losses at the gene ends were 4 bases for V and 1 base for J; bases not matched to a gene: 6. The CDR3 is made up of 15 amino acids. This chain's CDR3 is CASSGRTGGTDTQYF. The CDR3 DNA reads as TGCGCCAGCAGCGGTAGAACAGGGGGCACAGATACGCAGTATTTT. The full variable domain, rest sourced from reference TRBV5-1 and TRBJ2-3, is KAGVTQTPRYLIKTRGQQVTLSCSPISGHRSVSWYQQTPGQGLQFLFEYFSETQRNKGNFPGRFSGRQFSNSRSEMNVSTLELGDSALYLCASSGRTGGTDTQYFGPGTRLTVL.

This sequence joins TRBV2 and TRBJ2-3; D not certain. V was pared by 5 bases and J by 0 bases, with 9 bases between. Germline V lookup: CDR1 SNHLY, CDR2 FYNNEI. The CDR3 sequence is 14 residues long. CDR3 DNA sequence: TGTGCCAGCAGTCAGGCGTCTAGCACAGATACGCAGTATTTT. Residues: CASSQASSTDTQYF. Filled out from reference TRBV2 and TRBJ2-3, the complete variable domain reads EPEVTQTPSHQVTQMGQEVILRCVPISNHLYFYWYRQILGQKVEFLVSFYNNEISEKSEIFDDQFSVERPDGSNFTLKIRSTKLEDSAMYFCASSQASSTDTQYFGPGTRLTVL.